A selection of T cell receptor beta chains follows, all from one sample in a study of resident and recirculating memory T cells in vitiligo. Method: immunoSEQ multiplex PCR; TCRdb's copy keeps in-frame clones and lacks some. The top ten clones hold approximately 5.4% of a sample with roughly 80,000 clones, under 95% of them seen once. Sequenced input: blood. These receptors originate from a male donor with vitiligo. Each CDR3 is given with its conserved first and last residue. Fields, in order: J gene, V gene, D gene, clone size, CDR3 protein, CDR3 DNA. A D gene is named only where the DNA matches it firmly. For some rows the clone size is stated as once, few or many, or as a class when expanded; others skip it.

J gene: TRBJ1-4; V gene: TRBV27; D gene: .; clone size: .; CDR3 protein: CASSWGGVEEKLFF; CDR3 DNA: TGTGCCAGCAGCTGGGGGGGGGTCGAAGAAAAACTGTTTTTT
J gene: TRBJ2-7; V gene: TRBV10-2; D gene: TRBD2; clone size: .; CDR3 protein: CASSNSGRSYEQYF; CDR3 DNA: TGCGCCAGCTCTAATAGCGGGAGATCCTACGAGCAGTACTTC
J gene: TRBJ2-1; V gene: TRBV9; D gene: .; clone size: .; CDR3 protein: CASSLPIRQPYNEQFF; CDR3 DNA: TGTGCCAGCAGCCTCCCCATTAGACAGCCGTACAATGAGCAGTTCTTC
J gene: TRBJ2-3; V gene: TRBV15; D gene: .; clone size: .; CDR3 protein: CATSSPDEQIGGAQYF; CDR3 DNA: TGTGCCACCAGCAGCCCAGACGAACAGATCGGAGGAGCGCAGTATTTT
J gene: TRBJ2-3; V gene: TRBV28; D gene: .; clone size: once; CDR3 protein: CASSPNPFSRNHLSTDTQYF; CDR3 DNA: TGTGCCAGCAGCCCCAACCCGTTCTCCAGAAACCACCTTAGCACAGATACGCAGTATTTT
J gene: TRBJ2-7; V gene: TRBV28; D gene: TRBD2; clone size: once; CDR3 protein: CASSFAVRENSGGSSYEQYF; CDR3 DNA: TGTGCCAGCAGTTTTGCGGTAAGGGAGAATAGCGGGGGAAGCTCCTACGAGCAGTACTTC
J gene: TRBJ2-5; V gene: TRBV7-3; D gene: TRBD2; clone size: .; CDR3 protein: CASSRREGETQYF; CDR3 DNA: TGTGCCAGCAGTCGGAGGGAGGGGGAGACCCAGTACTTC
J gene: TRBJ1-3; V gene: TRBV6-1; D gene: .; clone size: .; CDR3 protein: CASSGQVSSGNTIYF; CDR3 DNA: TGTGCCAGCAGTGGACAGGTCTCCTCTGGAAACACCATATATTTT
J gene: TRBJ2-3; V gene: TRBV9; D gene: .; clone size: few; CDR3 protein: CASSVMEGSTDTQYF; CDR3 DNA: TGTGCCAGCAGCGTAATGGAGGGGAGCACAGATACGCAGTATTTT
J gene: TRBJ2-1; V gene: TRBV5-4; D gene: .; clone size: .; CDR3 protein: CASSLNGYNEQFF; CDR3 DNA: TGTGCCAGCAGCTTGAACGGGTACAATGAGCAGTTCTTC
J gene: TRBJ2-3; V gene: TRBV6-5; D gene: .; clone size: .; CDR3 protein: CASSYTTASTDTQYF; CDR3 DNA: TGTGCCAGCAGTTACACGACAGCGAGCACAGATACGCAGTATTTT
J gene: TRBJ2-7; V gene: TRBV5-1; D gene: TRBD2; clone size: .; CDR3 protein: CASSELARTYEQYF; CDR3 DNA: TGCGCCAGCAGCGAACTAGCGCGAACCTACGAGCAGTACTTC
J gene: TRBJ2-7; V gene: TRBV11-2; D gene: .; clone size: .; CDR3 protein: CASSLEAEGGPRRQYF; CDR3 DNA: TGTGCCAGCAGCTTAGAGGCCGAAGGGGGACCTCGGCGGCAGTACTTC
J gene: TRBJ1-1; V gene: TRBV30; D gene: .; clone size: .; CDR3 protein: CAWTPRGTEAFF; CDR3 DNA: TGTGCCTGGACCCCTCGGGGGACTGAAGCTTTCTTT
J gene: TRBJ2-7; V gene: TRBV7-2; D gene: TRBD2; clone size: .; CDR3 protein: CASSLGLAAYEQYF; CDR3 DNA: TGTGCCAGCAGCCTCGGACTAGCCGCGTACGAGCAGTACTTC
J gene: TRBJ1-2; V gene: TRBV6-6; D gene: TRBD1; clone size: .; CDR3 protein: CATMDRAEGYTF; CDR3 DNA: TGTGCCACTATGGACAGGGCTGAGGGCTACACCTTC
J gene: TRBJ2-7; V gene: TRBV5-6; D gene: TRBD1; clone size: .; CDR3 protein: CASSSPGQGWYEQYF; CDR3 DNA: TGTGCCAGCAGCTCTCCCGGACAGGGGTGGTACGAGCAGTACTTC
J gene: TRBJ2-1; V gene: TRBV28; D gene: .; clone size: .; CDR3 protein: CASSLYGGDLYNEQFF; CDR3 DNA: TGTGCCAGCAGTTTATACGGGGGAGATCTCTACAATGAGCAGTTCTTC
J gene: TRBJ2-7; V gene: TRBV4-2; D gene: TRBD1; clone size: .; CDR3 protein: CASSEGTGRYEQYF; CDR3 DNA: TGTGCCAGCAGCGAGGGGACAGGACGATACGAGCAGTACTTC
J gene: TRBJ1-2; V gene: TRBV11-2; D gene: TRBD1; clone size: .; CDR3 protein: CASSLDRGHGYTF; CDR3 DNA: TGTGCCAGCAGCTTAGACAGGGGGCATGGCTACACCTTC
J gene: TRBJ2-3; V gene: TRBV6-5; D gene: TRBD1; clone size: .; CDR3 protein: CASSPGQGTDTQYF; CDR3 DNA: TGTGCCAGCAGCCCCGGACAGGGTACAGATACGCAGTATTTT
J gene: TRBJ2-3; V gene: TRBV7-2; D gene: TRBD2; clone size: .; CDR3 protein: CASTPGLAGGTDTQYF; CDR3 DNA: TGTGCCAGCACTCCGGGACTAGCGGGAGGCACAGATACGCAGTATTTT
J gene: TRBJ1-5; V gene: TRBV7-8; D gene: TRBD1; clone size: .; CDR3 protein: CASSQGGYRGDGNQPQHF; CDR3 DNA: TGTGCCAGCAGCCAGGGAGGCTACAGGGGGGATGGCAATCAGCCCCAGCATTTT
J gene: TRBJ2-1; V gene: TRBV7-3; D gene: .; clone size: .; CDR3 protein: CASSLISSGDEQFF; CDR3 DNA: TGTGCCAGCAGCTTAATTTCGTCGGGGGATGAGCAGTTCTTC
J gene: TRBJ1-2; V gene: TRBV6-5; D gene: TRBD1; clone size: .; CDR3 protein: CASSSPTGGVYGYTF; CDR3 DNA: TGTGCCAGCAGTTCACCTACAGGGGGGGTCTATGGCTACACCTTC
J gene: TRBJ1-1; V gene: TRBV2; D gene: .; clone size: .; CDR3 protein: CASALTATAFF; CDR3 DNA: TGTGCCAGCGCCCTGACAGCCACAGCTTTCTTT
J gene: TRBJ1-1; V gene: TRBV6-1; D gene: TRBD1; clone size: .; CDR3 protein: CASSLRTGMNTEAFF; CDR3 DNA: TGTGCCAGCAGTCTCCGGACAGGAATGAACACTGAAGCTTTCTTT
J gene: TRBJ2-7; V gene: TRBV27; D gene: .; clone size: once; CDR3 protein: CASSFYGFSDEQYF; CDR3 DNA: TGTGCCAGCAGTTTCTATGGGTTCAGCGACGAGCAGTACTTC
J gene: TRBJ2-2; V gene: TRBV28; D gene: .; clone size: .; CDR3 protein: CASSSRTRWAELFF; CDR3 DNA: TGTGCCAGCAGTTCGCGTACCCGGTGGGCGGAGCTGTTTTTT
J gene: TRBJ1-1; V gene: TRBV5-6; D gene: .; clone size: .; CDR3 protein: CASSAVTENTEAFF; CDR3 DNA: TGTGCCAGCAGCGCCGTGACAGAGAACACTGAAGCTTTCTTT
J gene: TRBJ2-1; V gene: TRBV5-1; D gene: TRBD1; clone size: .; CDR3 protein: CASSLAGGPSQGEQFF; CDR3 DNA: TGCGCCAGCAGCTTGGCTGGCGGGCCATCACAGGGGGAGCAGTTCTTC
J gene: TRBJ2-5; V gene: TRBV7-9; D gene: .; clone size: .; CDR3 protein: CASSRSVQETQYF; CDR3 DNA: TGTGCCAGCAGCCGAAGCGTCCAGGAGACCCAGTACTTC
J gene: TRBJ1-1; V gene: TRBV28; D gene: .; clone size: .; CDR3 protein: CASSSLLQGTEAFF; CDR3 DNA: TGTGCCAGCAGCTCCTTACTTCAGGGCACTGAAGCTTTCTTT
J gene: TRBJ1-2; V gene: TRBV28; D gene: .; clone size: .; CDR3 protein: CASNGRTYGYTF; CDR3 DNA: TGTGCCAGCAACGGACGGACATATGGCTACACCTTC
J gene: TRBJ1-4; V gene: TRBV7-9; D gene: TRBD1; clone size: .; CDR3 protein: CASSLGTGSEKLFF; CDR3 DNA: TGTGCCAGCAGCTTAGGGACAGGGTCGGAAAAACTGTTTTTT
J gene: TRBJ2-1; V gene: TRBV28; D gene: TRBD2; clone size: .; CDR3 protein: CASSLSGTAGGYNEQFF; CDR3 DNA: TGTGCCAGCAGTTTATCGGGTACGGCGGGAGGATACAATGAGCAGTTCTTC
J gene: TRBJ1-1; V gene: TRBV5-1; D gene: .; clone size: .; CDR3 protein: CASSLRPGGTEAFF; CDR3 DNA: TGCGCCAGCAGCCTAAGACCGGGAGGCACTGAAGCTTTCTTT
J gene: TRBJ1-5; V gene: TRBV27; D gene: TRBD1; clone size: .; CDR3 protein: CASSLRTGSKPQHF; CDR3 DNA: TGTGCCAGCAGTTTGCGGACAGGGTCCAAGCCCCAGCATTTT
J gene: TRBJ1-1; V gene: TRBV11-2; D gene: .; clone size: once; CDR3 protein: CASTTAGEAFF; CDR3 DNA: TGTGCCAGCACGACGGCGGGTGAAGCTTTCTTT
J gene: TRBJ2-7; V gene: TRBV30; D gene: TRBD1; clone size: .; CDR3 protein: CAWSVPGGDMIRISYEQYF; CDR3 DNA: TGTGCCTGGAGTGTACCAGGGGGCGACATGATCCGGATTTCCTACGAGCAGTACTTC
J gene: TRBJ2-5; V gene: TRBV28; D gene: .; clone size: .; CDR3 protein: CASSFWAESQETQYF; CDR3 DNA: TGTGCCAGCAGTTTTTGGGCAGAAAGCCAAGAGACCCAGTACTTC